The rows below give T cell receptor beta chains drawn from one sample of a study of Graves' ophthalmopathy and Graves' hyperthyroidism. MiXCR was run by TCRdb on the multiplex PCR reads, yielding one entry per CDR3 protein. The table lists about 1.1 million distinct CDR3 sequences, roughly 35% of them singletons. Specimen: peripheral blood or thyroid tissue (not recorded which). These receptors came from an adult man with Graves' hyperthyroidism. CDR3s include the opening cysteine and the closing phenylalanine or tryptophan. The order of the fields is V gene, D gene, clone size, J gene, CDR3 protein, CDR3 DNA. D genes are given only for firm matches. The listing skips clone size in some rows; elsewhere it reads once, few, many or a size class.

>TRBV11-2|NA|NA|TRBJ1-1
CASSLGGGAGRSAFF
TGTGCCAGCAGCTTAGGTGGGGGCGCGGGGAGGAGTGCTTTCTTT
>TRBV7-9|NA|NA|TRBJ2-1
CASSSGDNEQFF
TGTGCCAGCAGTTCCGGGGACAATGAGCAGTTCTTC
>TRBV28|NA|NA|TRBJ2-7
CASRRADRRYEQYF
TGTGCCAGCAGGAGGGCAGACCGTCGGTACGAGCAGTACTTC
>TRBV15|NA|many|TRBJ1-5
CATRKRGNQPQHF
TGTGCCACCCGGAAGAGAGGCAATCAGCCCCAGCATTTT
>TRBV7-8|NA|many|TRBJ2-7
CASSPPTGPYEQYF
TGTGCCAGCAGCCCTCCGACAGGCCCCTACGAGCAGTACTTC
>TRBV20-1|TRBD2|NA|TRBJ2-2
CSASANIAGRNTGELFF
TGCAGTGCTAGTGCCAATATAGCGGGGAGAAACACCGGGGAGCTGTTTTTT
>TRBV7-8|TRBD1|once|TRBJ1-5
CASSLAGTGLSNQPQHF
TGTGCCAGCAGCTTGGCCGGGACAGGGTTGAGCAATCAGCCCCAGCATTTT
>TRBV12-3/TRBV12-4|NA|few|TRBJ1-1
CASSLGAGVTEAFF
TGTGCCAGCAGTTTAGGAGCAGGGGTCACTGAAGCTTTCTTT
>TRBV2|NA|NA|TRBJ2-7
CASSWGRGGNEQYF
TGTGCCAGCAGTTGGGGGCGGGGAGGGAACGAGCAGTACTTC
>TRBV5-6|NA|NA|TRBJ1-5
CASSLTGSYYQPQHF
TGTGCCAGCAGCTTAACAGGGTCGTATTACCAGCCCCAGCATTTT
>TRBV15|NA|NA|TRBJ1-2
CATSRDLSTEPNYGYTF
TGTGCCACCAGCAGAGATCTGAGCACAGAACCCAACTATGGCTACACCTTC
>TRBV20-1|NA|many|TRBJ1-5
CSAREVQAENQPQHF
TGCAGTGCTAGAGAGGTACAGGCCGAAAATCAGCCCCAGCATTTT
>TRBV15|NA|NA|TRBJ1-2
CATSSALDRTYGYTF
TGTGCCACCAGCAGTGCCCTTGACAGGACCTATGGCTACACCTTC
>TRBV7-2|NA|NA|TRBJ2-6
CASSQTGSSGANVLTF
TGTGCCAGCAGCCAGACAGGCAGCTCTGGGGCCAACGTCCTGACTTTC
>TRBV7-2|NA|many|TRBJ2-5
CASSRTNEGTQYF
TGTGCCAGCAGCCGGACAAATGAGGGGACCCAGTACTTC
>TRBV7-2|NA|many|TRBJ2-7
CASSFQNSYEQYF
TGTGCCAGCAGCTTCCAAAACTCCTACGAGCAGTACTTC
>TRBV7-2|NA|once|TRBJ1-5
CASSRSGATNQPQHF
TGTGCCAGCAGCCGTAGCGGGGCCACCAATCAGCCCCAGCATTTT
>TRBV6-5|NA|NA|TRBJ2-5
CASSYSDGQETQYF
TGTGCCAGCAGTTACTCGGATGGACAAGAGACCCAGTACTTC
>TRBV29-1|TRBD1|many|TRBJ1-1
CSGLRGRVGTEAFF
TGCAGCGGTCTAAGGGGGCGGGTTGGGACTGAAGCTTTCTTT
>TRBV29-1|NA|NA|TRBJ1-1
CSVEVPGEMNTEAFF
TGCAGCGTTGAAGTACCAGGGGAAATGAACACTGAAGCTTTCTTT
>TRBV29-1|TRBD1|NA|TRBJ1-1
CSSSGQGDTEAFF
TGCAGCAGCTCGGGACAGGGAGACACTGAAGCTTTCTTT
>TRBV12-3/TRBV12-4|NA|NA|TRBJ1-2
CASSPQGIGGNGYTF
TGTGCCAGCAGCCCTCAGGGGATTGGGGGCAATGGCTACACCTTC
>TRBV10-3|TRBD1|many|TRBJ2-7
CAISQPPGQTLYEQYF
TGTGCCATCAGCCAACCCCCGGGACAGACGTTATACGAGCAGTACTTC
>TRBV15|TRBD1|many|TRBJ2-7
CATSMGQGVYEQYF
TGTGCCACCAGCATGGGACAGGGGGTCTACGAGCAGTACTTC
>TRBV14|NA|many|TRBJ2-7
CASSFQGTQQYF
TGTGCCAGCAGCTTTCAGGGGACACAGCAGTACTTC
>TRBV5-1|NA|many|TRBJ2-2
CASSVTSNTGELFF
TGCGCCAGCAGCGTGACCTCGAACACCGGGGAGCTGTTTTTT
>TRBV4-2|NA|many|TRBJ1-2
CASSRVLDSPNYGYTF
TGTGCCAGCAGCCGCGTCCTCGACAGCCCTAACTATGGCTACACCTTC
>TRBV10-3|NA|many|TRBJ2-5
CAISDARDRETQYF
TGTGCCATCAGTGATGCGCGGGACCGGGAGACCCAGTACTTC
>TRBV24-1|NA|many|TRBJ2-7
CATSEKGPSYEQYF
TGTGCCACCAGTGAAAAAGGACCGTCATACGAGCAGTACTTC
>TRBV29-1|NA|many|TRBJ2-2
CSVPRDNTGELFF
TGCAGCGTTCCCCGGGACAACACCGGGGAGCTGTTTTTT
>TRBV11-2|TRBD1|few|TRBJ2-7
CASSYPSSSGGLIYEQYF
TGTGCCAGCAGTTACCCCAGTAGCTCAGGGGGCCTGATTTACGAGCAGTACTTC
>TRBV5-1|NA|NA|TRBJ2-2
CASSDGGLGELFF
TGCGCCAGCAGCGACGGGGGGCTTGGGGAGCTGTTTTTT
>TRBV5-1|NA|NA|TRBJ2-7
CASSPGGTGLNEQYF
TGCGCCAGCAGCCCGGGGGGGACAGGGTTGAACGAGCAGTACTTC
>TRBV29-1|NA|many|TRBJ2-7
CSVRTTGEQYF
TGCAGCGTGAGGACAACGGGTGAGCAGTACTTC
>TRBV2|NA|NA|TRBJ1-3
CASRPEGQSGNTIYF
TGTGCCAGCAGGCCAGAGGGCCAGTCGGGAAACACCATATATTTT
>TRBV7-8|TRBD2|few|TRBJ2-5
CASSLVMTSGTKTQYF
TGTGCCAGCAGCTTAGTAATGACTAGCGGGACCAAGACCCAGTACTTC
>TRBV7-6|NA|few|TRBJ1-1
CASSRRPGPNTEAFF
TGTGCCAGCAGCCGACGACCCGGCCCAAACACTGAAGCTTTCTTT
>TRBV9|NA|many|TRBJ1-3
CASSVESGPGNTIYF
TGTGCCAGCAGCGTAGAATCAGGGCCTGGAAACACCATATATTTT
>TRBV2|TRBD1|NA|TRBJ1-3
CASSQLQGSFGNTIYF
TGTGCCAGCAGCCAATTACAGGGGTCCTTTGGAAACACCATATATTTT
>TRBV20-1|NA|many|TRBJ1-1
CSARDLGDGTEAFF
TGCAGTGCTAGAGATTTGGGCGACGGGACTGAAGCTTTCTTT
>TRBV19|NA|many|TRBJ1-5
CASSITADQPQHF
TGTGCCAGTAGTATAACTGCGGATCAGCCCCAGCATTTT
>TRBV12-3/TRBV12-4|TRBD1|NA|TRBJ2-6
CASSAPATGTAYVLTF
TGTGCCAGCAGTGCCCCCGCGACAGGGACGGCGTACGTCCTGACTTTC
>TRBV25-1|NA|many|TRBJ1-5
CASTPTGDQPQHF
TGTGCCAGCACCCCTACAGGAGATCAGCCCCAGCATTTT
>TRBV2|TRBD2|many|TRBJ2-7
CASSFIRTSGEQYF
TGTGCCAGCAGTTTCATCAGGACTAGCGGGGAGCAGTACTTC
>TRBV19|NA|NA|TRBJ2-1
CASSPSHRGGHNEQFF
TGTGCCAGTAGTCCTAGCCACAGGGGAGGACACAATGAGCAGTTCTTC
>TRBV10-3|TRBD1|many|TRBJ1-1
CAISAKGASTEAFF
TGTGCCATCAGTGCTAAGGGGGCAAGCACTGAAGCTTTCTTT